The T cell receptor (beta chain) under discussion was sequenced for a study of vaccination effects on CD4 cells after COVID-19. The trim removed 2 bases at V and 0 bases at J, leaving 8 bases unmatched. Germline V gene sequence: CDR1 SGHTA, CDR2 FQGNSA. The CDR3 is made up of 18 amino acids. Clones were read by immunoSEQ multiplex PCR, and TCRdb kept only the in-frame ones, dropping some. The sample carries around 60,000 clones, about 83% recorded once. This clone was seen only once. Antigen: not known. Around day 10 of culture, CD4+ T cells were separated out. The receptor was isolated from a human donor who received a COVID-19 vaccine. The gene calls are TRBV7-2 and TRBJ2-3; 10 nucleotides align to TRBD2. The specimen comprised CD4+ T cells from PBMCs cultured without peptide, sampled before COVID-19 vaccination. The CDR3, as DNA: TGTGCCAGCAGCTTATCAGCGGGGGGGACCCCTAGCACAGATACGCAGTATTTT. Protein product: CASSLSAGGTPSTDTQYF. The complete variable domain, with remaining parts taken from reference TRBV7-2 and TRBJ2-3, reads GAGVSQSPSNKVTEKGKDVELRCDPISGHTALYWYRQSLGQGLEFLIYFQGNSAPDKSGLPSDRFSAERTGGSVSTLTIQRTQQEDSAVYLCASSLSAGGTPSTDTQYFGPGTRLTVL.